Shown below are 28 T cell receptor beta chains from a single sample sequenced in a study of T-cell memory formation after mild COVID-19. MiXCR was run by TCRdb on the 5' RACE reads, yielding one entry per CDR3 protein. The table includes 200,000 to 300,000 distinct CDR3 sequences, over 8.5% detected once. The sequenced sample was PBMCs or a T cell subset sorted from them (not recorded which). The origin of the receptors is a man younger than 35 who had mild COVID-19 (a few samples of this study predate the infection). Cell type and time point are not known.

CDR3 sequence: CASTWGGSGYTF. The CDR3 DNA follows: TGTGCCAGCACCTGGGGGGGAAGCGGCTACACCTTC. The chain has TRBV12-3 or TRBV12-4 and TRBJ1-2, with D possibly TRBD1 on 5 matching bases. The CDR3 runs 12 residues. V was cut by 7 bases and J by 8 bases, with 14 bases left in between.

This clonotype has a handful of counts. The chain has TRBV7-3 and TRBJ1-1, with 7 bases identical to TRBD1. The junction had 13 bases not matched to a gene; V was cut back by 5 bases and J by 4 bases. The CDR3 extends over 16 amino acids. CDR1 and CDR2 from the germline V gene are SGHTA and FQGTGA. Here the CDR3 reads CASSQQGSYGATEAFF. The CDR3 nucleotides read TGTGCCAGCAGCCAACAGGGGTCCTACGGGGCCACTGAAGCTTTCTTT.

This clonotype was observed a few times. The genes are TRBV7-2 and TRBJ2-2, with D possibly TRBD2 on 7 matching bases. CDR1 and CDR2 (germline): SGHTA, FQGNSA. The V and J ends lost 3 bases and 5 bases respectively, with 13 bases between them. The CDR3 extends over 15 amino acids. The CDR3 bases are TGTGCCAGCAGCTTCAGCAGGGGAGGGACCGGGGAGCTGTTTTTT. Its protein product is CASSFSRGGTGELFF.

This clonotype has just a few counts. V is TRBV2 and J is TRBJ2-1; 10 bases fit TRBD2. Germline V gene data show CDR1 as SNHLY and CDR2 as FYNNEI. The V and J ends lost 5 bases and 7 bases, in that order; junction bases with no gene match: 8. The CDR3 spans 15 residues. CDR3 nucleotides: TGTGCCAGCAGTCCTAGCGGGGGCTGGGGAAATGAGCAGTTCTTC. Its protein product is CASSPSGGWGNEQFF.

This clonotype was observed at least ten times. The CDR3 spells CASSTSGENEQFF. CDR3 bases: TGTGCCAGCAGCACTAGCGGGGAGAATGAGCAGTTCTTC. The chain employs TRBV11-2 and TRBJ2-1, with 10 nucleotides matching TRBD2. After removal of 5 bases from V and 7 bases from J, the junction contained 2 bases not matched to a gene. The germline V gene has CDR1 SGHAT and CDR2 FQNNGV. The CDR3 has 13 amino acids.

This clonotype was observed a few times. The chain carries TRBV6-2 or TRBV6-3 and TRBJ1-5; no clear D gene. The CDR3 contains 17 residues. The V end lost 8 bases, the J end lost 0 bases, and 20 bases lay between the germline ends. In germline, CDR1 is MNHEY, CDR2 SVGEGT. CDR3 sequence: CASGDVERGYSNQPQHF. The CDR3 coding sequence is TGTGCCAGCGGAGATGTCGAGCGGGGTTATAGCAATCAGCCCCAGCATTTT.

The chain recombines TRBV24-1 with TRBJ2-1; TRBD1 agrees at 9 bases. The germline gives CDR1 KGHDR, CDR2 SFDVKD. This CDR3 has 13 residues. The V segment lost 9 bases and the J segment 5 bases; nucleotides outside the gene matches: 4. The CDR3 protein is CATQQGANNEQFF. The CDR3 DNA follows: TGTGCCACCCAACAGGGGGCCAACAATGAGCAGTTCTTC.

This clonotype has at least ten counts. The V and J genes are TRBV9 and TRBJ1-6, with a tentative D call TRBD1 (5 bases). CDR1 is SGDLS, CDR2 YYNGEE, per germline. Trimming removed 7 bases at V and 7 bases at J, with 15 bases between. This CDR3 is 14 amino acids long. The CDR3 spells CASDEGRWNSPLHF. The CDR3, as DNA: TGTGCCAGCGATGAGGGACGGTGGAATTCACCCCTCCACTTT.

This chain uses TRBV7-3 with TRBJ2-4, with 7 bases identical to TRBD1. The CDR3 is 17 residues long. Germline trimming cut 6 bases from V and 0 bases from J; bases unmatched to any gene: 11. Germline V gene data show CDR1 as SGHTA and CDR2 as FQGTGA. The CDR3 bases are TGTGCCAGCAGACCGGGACAGTCCACACTAGCCAAAAACATTCAGTACTTC. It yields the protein CASRPGQSTLAKNIQYF.

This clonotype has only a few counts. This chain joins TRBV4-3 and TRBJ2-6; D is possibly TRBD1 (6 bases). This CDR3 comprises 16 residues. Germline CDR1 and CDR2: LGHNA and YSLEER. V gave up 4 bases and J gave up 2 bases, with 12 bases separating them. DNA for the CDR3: TGCGCCAGCAGCCGCTCAGGGGTCGCTGGGGCCAACGTCCTGACTTTC. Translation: CASSRSGVAGANVLTF.

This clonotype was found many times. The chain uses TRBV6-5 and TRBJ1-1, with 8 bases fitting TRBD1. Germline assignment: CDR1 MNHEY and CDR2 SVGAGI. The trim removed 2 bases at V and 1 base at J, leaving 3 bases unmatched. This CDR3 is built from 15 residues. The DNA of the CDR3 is TGTGCCAGCAGTTACACCGGACAGGGGAACACTGAAGCTTTCTTT. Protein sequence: CASSYTGQGNTEAFF.

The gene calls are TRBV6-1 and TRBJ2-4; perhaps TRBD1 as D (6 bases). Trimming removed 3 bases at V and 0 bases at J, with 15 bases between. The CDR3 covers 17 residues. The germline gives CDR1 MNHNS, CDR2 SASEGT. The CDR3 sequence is CASSDPGDVIAKNIQYF. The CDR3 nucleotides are TGTGCCAGCAGTGACCCAGGGGACGTAATAGCCAAAAACATTCAGTACTTC.

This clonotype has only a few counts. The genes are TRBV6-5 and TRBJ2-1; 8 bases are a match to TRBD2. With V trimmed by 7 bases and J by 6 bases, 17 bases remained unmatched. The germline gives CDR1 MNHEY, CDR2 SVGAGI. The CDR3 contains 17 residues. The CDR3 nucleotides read TGTGCCAGCACCTACCTCCCTCCAGGTCGGGGGGGCAATGAGCAGTTCTTC. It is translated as CASTYLPPGRGGNEQFF.

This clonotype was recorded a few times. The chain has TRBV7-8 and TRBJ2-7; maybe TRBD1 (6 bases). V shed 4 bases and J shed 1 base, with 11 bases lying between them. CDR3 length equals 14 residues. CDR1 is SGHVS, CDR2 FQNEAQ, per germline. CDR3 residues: CASSSGTPSYEQYV. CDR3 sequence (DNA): TGTGCCAGCAGCTCCGGGACACCATCCTACGAGCAGTACGTC.

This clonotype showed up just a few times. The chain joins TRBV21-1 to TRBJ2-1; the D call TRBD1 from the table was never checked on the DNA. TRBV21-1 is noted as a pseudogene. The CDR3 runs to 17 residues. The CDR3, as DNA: TGTGCCAGCAGCCGTACCGGGGTCAGCACCTCCTACAATGAGCAGTTCTTC. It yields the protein CASSRTGVSTSYNEQFF.

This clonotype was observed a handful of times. CDR3 bases: TGCAGTGCGCCGGGACTAGCGGGGTACAATGAGCAGTTCTTC. This codes for CSAPGLAGYNEQFF. The rearrangement joins TRBV20-1 to TRBJ2-1, with 13 bases fitting TRBD2. Germline V gene lookup returns CDR1 DFQATT and CDR2 SNEGSKA (reference sequence). This CDR3 has 14 amino acids. J lost 4 bases, V lost 6 bases, and 3 bases had no gene match.

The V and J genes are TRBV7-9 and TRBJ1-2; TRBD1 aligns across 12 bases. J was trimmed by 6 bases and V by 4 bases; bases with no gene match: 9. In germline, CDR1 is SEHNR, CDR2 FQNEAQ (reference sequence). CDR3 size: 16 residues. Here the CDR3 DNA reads TGTGCCAGCAGCTGGGGGACAGGGGGCGGATTGGATGGCTACACCTTC. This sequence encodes CASSWGTGGGLDGYTF.

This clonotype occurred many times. The CDR3 sequence is CASSPPQRGGIEQFF. The CDR3 bases are TGTGCCAGCAGCCCACCCCAGCGGGGGGGTATTGAGCAGTTCTTC. This chain links TRBV7-2 with TRBJ2-1, with TRBD2 matching 10 bases. Germline CDR1 SGHTA, CDR2 FQGNSA. This CDR3 is 15 amino acids long. Trimming took 5 bases from V and 9 from J; bases not matched to a gene: 10. The full variable domain, with the rest looked up from reference TRBV7-2 and TRBJ2-1, is GAGVSQSPSNKVTEKGKDVELRCDPISGHTALYWYRQSLGQGLEFLIYFQGNSAPDKSGLPSDRFSAERTGGSVSTLTIQRTQQEDSAVYLCASSPPQRGGIEQFFGPGTRLTVL.

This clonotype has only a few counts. The CDR3 DNA follows: TGCGCCAGCAGCCAAGATCGTAGGGGCGGTGGCTACACCTTC. Amino acid sequence: CASSQDRRGGGYTF. V and J are TRBV4-3 and TRBJ1-2; TRBD1 might be the D (5 bases). The germline gives CDR1 LGHNA, CDR2 YSLEER. V lost 0 bases to trimming and J lost 7 bases, with 12 bases between them. There are 14 residues in the CDR3.

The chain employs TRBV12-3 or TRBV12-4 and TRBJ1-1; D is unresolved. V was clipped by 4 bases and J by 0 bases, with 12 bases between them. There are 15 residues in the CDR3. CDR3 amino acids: CASSSSDIMNTEAFF. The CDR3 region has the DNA TGTGCCAGCAGTTCCTCAGACATAATGAACACTGAAGCTTTCTTT.

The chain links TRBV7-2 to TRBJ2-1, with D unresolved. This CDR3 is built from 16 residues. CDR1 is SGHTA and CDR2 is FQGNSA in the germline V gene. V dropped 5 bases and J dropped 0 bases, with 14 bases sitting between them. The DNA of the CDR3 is TGTGCCAGCAGCCCCGAGGCGGCGAGCTCCTACAATGAGCAGTTCTTC. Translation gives CASSPEAASSYNEQFF.

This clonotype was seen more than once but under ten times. The CDR3 sequence: CASSLPRVNTGELFF. The CDR3 DNA reads TGTGCCAGCAGCTTGCCACGGGTAAACACCGGGGAGCTGTTTTTT. The chain couples TRBV5-5 to TRBJ2-2; no clear D. The germline CDR1 and CDR2 sequences are SGHKS and YYEKEE (reference sequence). This CDR3 is built from 15 residues. V was pared by 1 base and J by 2 bases, with 9 bases between.

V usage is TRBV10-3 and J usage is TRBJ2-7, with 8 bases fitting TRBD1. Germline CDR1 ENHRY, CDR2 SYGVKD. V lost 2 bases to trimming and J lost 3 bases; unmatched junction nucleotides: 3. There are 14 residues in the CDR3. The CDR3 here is CAISEPGTGYEQYV. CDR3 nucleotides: TGTGCCATCAGTGAGCCCGGGACAGGCTACGAGCAGTACGTC.

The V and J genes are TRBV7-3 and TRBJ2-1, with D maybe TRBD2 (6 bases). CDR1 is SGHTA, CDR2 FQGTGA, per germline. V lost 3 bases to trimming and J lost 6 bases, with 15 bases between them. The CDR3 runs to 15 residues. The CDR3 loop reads CASSLGGSGVNEQFF. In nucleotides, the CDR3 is TGTGCCAGCAGCTTGGGGGGTAGCGGCGTCAATGAGCAGTTCTTC. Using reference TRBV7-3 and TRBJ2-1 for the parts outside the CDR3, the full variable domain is GAGVSQTPSNKVTEKGKYVELRCDPISGHTALYWYRQSLGQGPEFLIYFQGTGAADDSGLPNDRFFAVRPEGSVSTLKIQRTERGDSAVYLCASSLGGSGVNEQFFGPGTRLTVL.

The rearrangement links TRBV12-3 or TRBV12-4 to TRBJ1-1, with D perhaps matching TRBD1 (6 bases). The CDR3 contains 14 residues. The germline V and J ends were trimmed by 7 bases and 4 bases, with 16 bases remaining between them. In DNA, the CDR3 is TGTGCCAGCACTCTAAGGGGGGCGCGCACTGAAGCTTTCTTT. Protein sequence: CASTLRGARTEAFF.

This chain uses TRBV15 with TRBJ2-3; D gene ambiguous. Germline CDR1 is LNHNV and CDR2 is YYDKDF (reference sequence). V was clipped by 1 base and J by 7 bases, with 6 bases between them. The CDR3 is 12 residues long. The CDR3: CATSRVGNTQYF. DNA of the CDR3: TGTGCCACCAGCAGAGTAGGGAATACGCAGTATTTT.

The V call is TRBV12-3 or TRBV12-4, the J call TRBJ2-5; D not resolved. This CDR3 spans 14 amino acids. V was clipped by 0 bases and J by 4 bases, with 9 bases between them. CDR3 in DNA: TGTGCCAGCAGTTTAGCAGGGCACGGAGAGACCCAGTACTTC. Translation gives CASSLAGHGETQYF.

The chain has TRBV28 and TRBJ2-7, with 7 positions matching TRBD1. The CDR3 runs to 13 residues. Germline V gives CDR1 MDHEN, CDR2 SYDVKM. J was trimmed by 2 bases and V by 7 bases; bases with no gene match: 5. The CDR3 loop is CASTGTVTYEQYF. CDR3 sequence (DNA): TGTGCCAGCACCGGGACAGTAACCTACGAGCAGTACTTC.